This passage covers 22 T cell receptor beta chains from one sample sequenced in a study of shared clonotypes between healthy human individuals. Produced via immunoSEQ multiplex PCR; TCRdb's table is partial and in-frame only. The sample has approximately 640,000 clones, roughly 87% seen once. The material sequenced was memory CD8+ T cells from PBMCs. Specified subset: CD45RO+ cells pooled with CCR7-negative TemRA cells. The receptors here all came from a man between 18 and 35 years old in good health. Some clones in this sample may be carry-over from other donors' samples.

The chain couples TRBV7-9 to TRBJ2-2, with no clear D. There are 15 residues in the CDR3. The germline V gene has CDR1 SEHNR and CDR2 FQNEAQ (reference sequence). The ends were cut back, 5 bases at V and 5 bases at J, with 15 bases in the middle. CDR3 in amino acids: CASSRIGALTGELFF. DNA of the CDR3: TGTGCCAGCAGCCGAATAGGCGCCTTAACCGGGGAGCTGTTTTTT. The full variable domain, completed using reference TRBV7-9 and TRBJ2-2, is DTGVSQNPRHKITKRGQNVTFRCDPISEHNRLYWYRQTLGQGPEFLTYFQNEAQLEKSRLLSDRFSAERPKGSFSTLEIQRTEQGDSAMYLCASSRIGALTGELFFGEGSRLTVL.

The rearrangement joins TRBV27 to TRBJ2-7; D may be TRBD1 (6 bases). Trimming left V 5 bases short and J 2 bases short, with 10 bases between. Germline V gives CDR1 MNHEY, CDR2 SMNVEV (reference sequence). CDR3 length: 13 amino acids. Here the CDR3 reads CASSQDSPYEQYF. CDR3 sequence (DNA): TGTGCCAGCAGTCAGGACAGCCCCTACGAGCAGTACTTC.

V gene TRBV18 combines with J gene TRBJ2-7; 9 positions agree with TRBD2. This CDR3 region has 16 residues. In germline, CDR1 is KGHSH, CDR2 LQKENI. After removal of 2 bases from V and 2 bases from J, the junction contained 7 bases not matched to a gene. CDR3 loop: CASSPGGRAIPYEQYF. The CDR3 region has the DNA TGTGCCAGCTCACCAGGCGGGAGGGCCATCCCCTACGAGCAGTACTTC.

This clone was observed a few times. V and J are TRBV27 and TRBJ1-1; no firm D call. Trimming shortened V by 10 bases and J by 4 bases, and 13 bases separated the two germline ends. The CDR3 sequence is 12 residues long. The V gene's germline CDR1 is MNHEY and CDR2 SMNVEV (reference sequence). The CDR3 DNA reads as TGTGCCACTAGCCGTGCGGGCACTGAAGCTTTCTTT. Encoded protein: CATSRAGTEAFF.

This clone is a singleton in its sample. The rearrangement uses TRBV27 and TRBJ2-1; D is undetermined. Per the germline V gene, CDR1 is MNHEY and CDR2 is SMNVEV (reference sequence). V lost 0 bases and J 8 bases, leaving 5 bases between the germline ends. There are 12 residues in the CDR3. CDR3 protein: CASSLSADEQFF. The CDR3 coding sequence is TGTGCCAGCAGTTTATCGGCCGATGAGCAGTTCTTC.

CDR3 sequence (DNA): TGTGCCTGGACCCTCTTGTCCGCTAGCGGGCACAATGAGCAGTTCTTC. Translated, it gives CAWTLLSASGHNEQFF. The chain has TRBV30 and TRBJ2-1; 8 bases match TRBD2. Germline values: CDR1 GTSNPN, CDR2 SVGIG (reference sequence). The length of the CDR3 is 16 residues. The V segment lost 4 bases and the J segment 5 bases; nucleotides outside the gene matches: 13.

A single count supports this clone. V usage is TRBV7-3 and J usage is TRBJ1-1; the D gene is possibly TRBD1 (6 bases). Germline V lookup: CDR1 SGHTA, CDR2 FQGTGA. CDR3 size: 14 residues. Trimming took 4 bases from V and 8 from J, leaving 17 bases between them. CDR3 DNA sequence: TGTGCCAGCAGCTCCTCGATACAGGGATCCGAAGCTTTCTTT. This codes for CASSSSIQGSEAFF. The full variable domain, its missing parts supplied by reference TRBV7-3 and TRBJ1-1, is GAGVSQTPSNKVTEKGKYVELRCDPISGHTALYWYRQSLGQGPEFLIYFQGTGAADDSGLPNDRFFAVRPEGSVSTLKIQRTERGDSAVYLCASSSSIQGSEAFFGQGTRLTVV.

The chain carries TRBV7-6 and TRBJ2-6, with D possibly matching TRBD1 (6 bases). This CDR3 contains 17 residues. CDR1 and CDR2 from the germline V gene are SGHVS and FNYEAQ. V lost 3 bases, J lost 0 bases, and 12 bases lay in between. The CDR3 loop is CASSFQGMASGANVLTF. CDR3 DNA: TGTGCCAGCAGCTTTCAGGGGATGGCCTCTGGGGCCAACGTCCTGACTTTC.

The CDR3 sequence: CASSSEAQIDYLYEQYF. Written as DNA, the CDR3 is TGTGCCAGCAGCTCTGAAGCACAAATCGACTACCTCTACGAGCAGTACTTC. The genes are TRBV5-6 and TRBJ2-7, with D possibly being TRBD2 (5 bases). V was clipped by 3 bases and J by 3 bases, with 22 bases between them. Germline V gives CDR1 SGHDT, CDR2 YYEEEE. The CDR3 covers 17 residues.

The chain uses TRBV4-3 and TRBJ2-2; TRBD2 agrees at 7 bases. J was trimmed by 7 bases and V by 0 bases; bases with no gene match: 5. Germline loops: CDR1 LGHNA, CDR2 YSLEER. The CDR3 has 15 residues. CDR3 DNA sequence: TGCGCCAGCAGCCAAGATTGGCTAGCGGTCGGGGAGCTGTTTTTT. Amino acids: CASSQDWLAVGELFF.

The rearrangement joins TRBV27 to TRBJ2-1, with TRBD2 as a possible D gene (5 bases). CDR3 length equals 16 residues. V shed 4 bases and J shed 3 bases, with 16 bases lying between them. Germline values: CDR1 MNHEY, CDR2 SMNVEV (reference sequence). CDR3 residues: CASSYSLGELYNEQFF. CDR3 bases: TGTGCCAGCAGTTACTCCCTCGGGGAGCTCTACAATGAGCAGTTCTTC.

This sequence joins TRBV28 and TRBJ2-3; 9 bases fit TRBD2. This CDR3 has 15 residues. V lost 2 bases and J lost 4; bases outside the gene matches: 4. Looked up from germline, CDR1 is MDHEN and CDR2 is SYDVKM. For the CDR3, the DNA is TGTGCCAGCAGTTTAAGGGGACTAGCCGCAGATACGCAGTATTTT. It encodes CASSLRGLAADTQYF.

This chain uses TRBV4-2 with TRBJ1-5; a weak D match, TRBD1 (6 bases). Germline CDR1 and CDR2: LGHNA and YNFKEQ. V lost 4 bases and J lost 6, with 19 bases in between. The CDR3 totals 16 residues. CDR3 sequence reads: CASSPLWGRGAQPQHF. The CDR3 bases are TGTGCCAGCAGCCCCCTTTGGGGCAGGGGTGCTCAGCCCCAGCATTTT.

This chain joins TRBV5-1 and TRBJ1-1; 7 bases are shared with TRBD1. Germline CDR1 SGHRS, CDR2 YFSETQ. Trimming cost V 4 bases and J 2 bases; bases outside gene matches: 8. The CDR3 runs 15 residues. CDR3 sequence: CASSAGQFTNTEAFF. CDR3 DNA: TGCGCCAGCAGCGCGGGACAGTTCACAAACACTGAAGCTTTCTTT.

The chain is built from TRBV5-6 and TRBJ1-1; D is ambiguous. V gave up 2 bases and J gave up 1 base, with 9 bases separating them. Germline CDR1 is SGHDT and CDR2 is YYEEEE. The CDR3 sequence is 14 residues long. The CDR3 loop reads CASSLDPSNTEAFF. For the CDR3, the DNA is TGTGCCAGCAGCTTAGACCCCTCGAACACTGAAGCTTTCTTT.

The chain recombines TRBV7-9 with TRBJ2-3, with unresolved D. Germline CDR1 and CDR2: SEHNR and FQNEAQ (reference sequence). The CDR3 has 16 residues. V dropped 3 bases and J dropped 3 bases, with 16 bases sitting between them. CDR3 nucleotide sequence: TGTGCCAGCAGCTTCTATGGCGGCCCAGGTACAGATACGCAGTATTTT. Its protein is CASSFYGGPGTDTQYF. The full variable domain, in which reference TRBV7-9 and TRBJ2-3 provide the parts outside the CDR3, is DTGVSQNPRHKITKRGQNVTFRCDPISEHNRLYWYRQTLGQGPEFLTYFQNEAQLEKSRLLSDRFSAERPKGSFSTLEIQRTEQGDSAMYLCASSFYGGPGTDTQYFGPGTRLTVL.

The CDR3 is CASSLGGADYEQYF. The DNA for the CDR3 is TGTGCCAGCAGCTTAGGCGGGGCAGACTACGAGCAGTACTTC. This sequence joins TRBV7-9 and TRBJ2-5, with D perhaps matching TRBD2 (6 bases). The end of the DNA aligns better with TRBJ2-7, so the J call may be wrong. The CDR3 has 14 residues. Per the germline V gene, CDR1 is SEHNR and CDR2 is FQNEAQ (reference sequence).

The rearrangement joins TRBV21-1 to TRBJ2-7. TRBV21-1 is reported as a pseudogene. The CDR3 sequence is 19 residues long. This chain's CDR3 is CASNQPRAGDYRSSYEQYF. CDR3 bases: TGTGCCAGCAACCAACCCCGGGCGGGTGACTACAGGAGCTCCTACGAGCAGTACTTC.

The chain combines TRBV9 with TRBJ2-1; 8 positions agree with TRBD2. Per germline, CDR1 SGDLS and CDR2 YYNGEE. The ends lost 1 base at V and 9 bases at J; junction bases unmatched: 6. CDR3 size: 14 residues. CDR3 amino acids: CASSVWTSNIEQFF. CDR3 DNA: TGTGCCAGCAGCGTATGGACTAGCAACATTGAGCAGTTCTTC.

The chain carries TRBV29-1 and TRBJ2-7; possible D gene TRBD2, 5 bases. The germline V and J ends were trimmed by 7 bases and 5 bases, with 12 bases remaining between them. This CDR3 is 11 amino acids long. Germline CDR1 and CDR2: SQVTM and ANQGSEA. This CDR3 is CSAKRAHEQYF. The CDR3 DNA reads TGCAGCGCCAAGAGGGCGCACGAGCAGTACTTC.

About this clone itself: Other DNA sequences from this sample encode an identical CDR3 as well. The chain employs TRBV27 and TRBJ1-5, with 9 bases lining up with TRBD1. In germline, CDR1 is MNHEY, CDR2 SMNVEV (reference sequence). The CDR3 is 14 amino acids. Losses at the gene ends were 6 bases for V and 4 bases for J; bases not matched to a gene: 4. CDR3 loop: CASRVTGGNQPQHF. The CDR3 DNA follows: TGTGCCAGCAGAGTGACAGGGGGGAATCAGCCCCAGCATTTT.

The chain has TRBV29-1 and TRBJ1-2; 7 nucleotides line up with TRBD1. CDR1 and CDR2 (germline): SQVTM, ANQGSEA. The V segment lost 5 bases and the J segment 5 bases; nucleotides outside the gene matches: 17. This CDR3 comprises 16 residues. The CDR3 DNA follows: TGCAGCGTTACCGTTGACAGGGACGGTAAGGAGTATGGCTACACCTTC. Translating gives CSVTVDRDGKEYGYTF.